This TCR beta chain was identified in a study of blood T cells in healthy people across ages. Primers used in a second PCR of about 7 to 12 cycles were a sample-barcoded 5' primer and a J-beta primer mix. In TCRdb, the 5' RACE reads were re-called with MiXCR into one record per CDR3 protein. The sample contains about 1.4 million distinct CDR3 sequences, approximately 63% of which appear only once. Total RNA extracted from each sample amounted to at least 6 micrograms. For this clonotype: No antigen is known for it.

The CDR3 extends over 15 amino acids. Germline CDR1 reads MGHRA; CDR2 reads YSYEKL. The V and J ends lost 1 base and 5 bases respectively, with 12 bases between them. Overall study findings and caveats: The study lacked donor CMV status, which possibly confounded expanded clonotype changes.

The gene calls are TRBV4-1 and TRBJ2-4; D is perhaps TRBD2 (6 bases). The sequence was obtained from a man aged 18 to 30 in good health. The sequencing input was blood. CDR3 region: CASSQGTTQENIQYF. DNA for the CDR3: TGCGCCAGCAGCCAAGGGACTACCCAAGAAAACATTCAGTACTTC.